These 10 T cell receptor beta chains originate from one sample sequenced in a study of shared clonotypes between healthy human individuals. Method: immunoSEQ multiplex PCR; TCRdb's copy keeps in-frame clones and lacks some. This sample has roughly 2.4 million clones, with 95% found just once. The sequenced sample was naive CD4+ T cells sorted from blood. Regarding subset: CD45RA+ positively selected. The receptor source for this set is a man aged 18 to 30 in good health.

The J gene is TRBJ2-5, the V gene TRBV11-3; 11 nucleotides line up with TRBD2. V shed 1 base and J 2 bases; nucleotides not matched to a gene: 3. This CDR3 is 16 amino acids long. Germline lookup yields CDR1 SGHNT and CDR2 YENEEA. CDR3 loop: CASSLGGTSGQETQYF. The CDR3 DNA reads TGTGCCAGCAGCTTAGGCGGGACTAGCGGACAAGAGACCCAGTACTTC. Combining the CDR3 with reference TRBV11-3 and TRBJ2-5 gives the whole variable domain EAGVVQSPRYKIIEKKQPVAFWCNPISGHNTLYWYLQNLGQGPELLIRYENEEAVDDSQLPKDRFSAERLKGVDSTLKIQPAELGDSAVYLCASSLGGTSGQETQYFGPGTRLLVL.

The chain uses TRBV2 and TRBJ2-1; no definite D call. The germline V and J ends were trimmed by 5 bases and 9 bases, with 11 bases remaining between them. CDR1 and CDR2 (germline): SNHLY, FYNNEI. The CDR3 has 12 amino acids. CDR3: CASSKELIEQFF. The CDR3 nucleotides read TGTGCCAGCAGTAAGGAACTGATTGAGCAGTTCTTC.

The V call is TRBV19, the J call TRBJ1-1; 8 bases match TRBD1. J gave up 1 base and V 5 bases, and 6 bases lay outside the gene matches. The CDR3 consists of 15 residues. Germline loops: CDR1 LNHDA, CDR2 SQIVND (reference sequence). The CDR3 reads CASSLGTGKNTEAFF. DNA for the CDR3: TGTGCCAGTAGTCTTGGGACAGGCAAGAACACTGAAGCTTTCTTT.

CDR3 amino acids: CASSYRANYEQYF. CDR3 DNA sequence: TGTGCCAGCAGTTACAGGGCAAACTACGAGCAGTACTTC. This rearrangement joins TRBV6-5 to TRBJ2-7; D not certain. The CDR3 covers 13 residues. Trimming stripped 2 bases from V and 3 bases from J, with 8 bases between. Germline V gene data show CDR1 as MNHEY and CDR2 as SVGAGI.

This chain connects TRBV15 to TRBJ2-5; tentatively, D is TRBD1 or TRBD2 (7 bases each). Germline assignment: CDR1 LNHNV and CDR2 YYDKDF (reference sequence). The V end lost 0 bases, the J end lost 5 bases, and 19 bases lay between the germline ends. The CDR3 totals 17 residues. The CDR3 region is CATSRDLWEGARETQYF. In DNA form, the CDR3 reads TGTGCCACCAGCAGAGATCTCTGGGAGGGGGCTCGGGAGACCCAGTACTTC.

In this sample, this clone turned up once. The chain has TRBV5-1 and TRBJ2-7; 7 positions agree with TRBD1. Germline V gives CDR1 SGHRS, CDR2 YFSETQ. After removal of 4 bases from V and 2 bases from J, the junction contained 9 bases not matched to a gene. CDR3 length equals 15 residues. The CDR3 bases are TGCGCCAGCAGCGTCGGACAGGTAACGACCTACGAGCAGTACTTC. This encodes CASSVGQVTTYEQYF.

The chain uses TRBV18 and TRBJ1-1, with D possibly TRBD1 on 6 matching bases. There are 14 residues in the CDR3. The ends were cut back, 3 bases at V and 9 bases at J, with 17 bases in the middle. CDR1 and CDR2 (germline): KGHSH, LQKENI. Here the CDR3 reads CASSPNGQQIQAFF. The DNA for the CDR3 is TGTGCCAGCTCACCCAATGGACAGCAGATTCAAGCTTTCTTT.

As regards this clone: A much bigger clone sits one base away, suggesting this may be a read error. The chain employs TRBV28 and TRBJ1-1, with 7 bases matching TRBD1. This CDR3 is built from 14 residues. V trimming: 4 bases; J trimming: 3 bases; junction bases outside the gene matches: 5. Germline values: CDR1 MDHEN, CDR2 SYDVKM. CDR3 sequence (DNA): TGTGCCAGCAGTTCCCGGACAGGCTACACTGAAGCTTTCTTT. Protein product: CASSSRTGYTEAFF.

V and J are TRBV9 and TRBJ1-6; D not resolved. This CDR3 region has 15 residues. The germline gives CDR1 SGDLS, CDR2 YYNGEE. Trimming shortened V by 0 bases and J by 5 bases, and 9 bases separated the two germline ends. CDR3 coding DNA: TGTGCCAGCAGCGTAGGGCCAGGAGATAATTCACCCCTCCACTTT. Its protein is CASSVGPGDNSPLHF.

The chain links TRBV5-1 to TRBJ1-4; D might be TRBD1 (5 bases). This CDR3 contains 16 residues. Germline CDR1 and CDR2: SGHRS and YFSETQ. Trimming took off 2 bases at V and 8 bases at J, with 19 bases between the two ends. The CDR3 is CASSLRIRGMLEKLFF. The DNA of the CDR3 is TGCGCCAGCAGCTTAAGAATTAGGGGAATGTTGGAAAAACTGTTTTTT.